In its sample, the clone carrying this T cell receptor beta chain was seen many times. Trimming pared 3 bases from V and 3 bases from J, leaving 15 bases between. The length of the CDR3 is 15 residues. TCR beta libraries were built with iRepertoire HTBI primers and Arm-PCR of CDR3 regions. TCRdb reanalysed the multiplex PCR reads using MiXCR and keeps one entry per CDR3 protein. The repertoire holds 400,000 to 450,000 distinct CDR3 sequences, with around 14% as singletons. These data come from a study of regulatory T cells in long-lasting Graves disease. Noted time point: newly diagnosed GD, antithyroid drugs for less than 3 months. Extracted PBMC RNA gave rise to the TCR library. The sample also formed part of further work on T cells in Graves' hyperthyroidism and ophthalmopathy.

This specimen was peripheral blood mononuclear cells (PBMCs), taken at new diagnosis, from a patient treated with antithyroid drugs. The receptor was derived from a woman in her thirties with Graves disease. The rearrangement links TRBV12-3 or TRBV12-4 to TRBJ2-7; D remains ambiguous. CDR3 bases: TGTGCCAGCAGTTTCACTGGAAGGCTAAGCTACGAGCAGTACTTC. Translating it yields CASSFTGRLSYEQYF.